The 23 T cell receptor beta chains below come from one sample, sequenced in a study of T cell responses to AZD1222 COVID-19 vaccine. The method was immunoSEQ multiplex PCR; TCRdb's version includes in-frame clones alone and lacks a portion of them. The sample consists of about 140,000 clones, 92% of them appearing once. The sample in question was peripheral blood, obtained 28 days after the second AZD1222 dose. Source of these receptors: an adult who received the AZD1222 COVID-19 vaccine.

The sample holds one count of this clone. The chain uses TRBV7-2 and TRBJ1-5, with D possibly being TRBD1 (5 bases). The CDR3 extends over 16 amino acids. The ends were cut back, 0 bases at V and 2 bases at J, with 11 bases in the middle. Germline V gene lookup returns CDR1 SGHTA and CDR2 FQGNSA. The CDR3 DNA sequence: TGTGCCAGCAGCTTAGCGCGTTGGGGACGCAATCAGCCCCAGCATTTT. This sequence encodes CASSLARWGRNQPQHF.

This clone was recorded a few times. This chain links TRBV18 with TRBJ1-4; D not resolved. Looked up from germline, CDR1 is KGHSH and CDR2 is LQKENI. Trimming took 6 bases from V and 7 from J, leaving 12 bases between them. CDR3 length: 13 amino acids. The CDR3 bases are TGTGCCAGCTCCGAGGCGGCTACTGAAAAACTGTTTTTT. The encoded protein is CASSEAATEKLFF.

The chain is built from TRBV6-6 and TRBJ2-1; 7 positions agree with TRBD1. Germline V gene sequence: CDR1 MNHNY, CDR2 SVGAGI (reference sequence). After removal of 2 bases from V and 7 bases from J, the junction contained 8 bases not matched to a gene. The CDR3 totals 15 residues. CDR3 loop: CASSYPDRNLNEQFF. The CDR3 bases are TGTGCCAGCAGTTACCCGGACAGGAATCTGAATGAGCAGTTCTTC.

This clone is a singleton in its sample. The chain is built from TRBV7-2 and TRBJ2-7; either TRBD1 or TRBD2 may supply D (5 bases each). The CDR3 runs to 16 residues. The germline V gene has CDR1 SGHTA and CDR2 FQGNSA. V was shortened by 2 bases and J by 6 bases, with 20 bases between the two germline ends. CDR3 sequence: CASSLLPGPTFGEQYF. The DNA of the CDR3 is TGTGCCAGCAGCTTATTGCCGGGGCCGACGTTTGGCGAGCAGTACTTC. The entire variable domain, with the rest obtained from reference TRBV7-2 and TRBJ2-7, is as follows: GAGVSQSPSNKVTEKGKDVELRCDPISGHTALYWYRQSLGQGLEFLIYFQGNSAPDKSGLPSDRFSAERTGGSVSTLTIQRTQQEDSAVYLCASSLLPGPTFGEQYFGPGTRLTVT.

J is TRBJ2-1 and V is TRBV6-1, with D tentatively TRBD1 or TRBD2 (5 bases each). CDR1 and CDR2 (germline): MNHNS, SASEGT. The CDR3 consists of 15 residues. V was trimmed by 3 bases and J by 1 base, leaving 10 bases between them. The CDR3 is CASSDRDPSYNEQFF. The CDR3 DNA follows: TGTGCCAGCAGTGACCGGGACCCTTCCTACAATGAGCAGTTCTTC.

The chain couples TRBV18 to TRBJ2-5; TRBD1 might be the D (5 bases). This CDR3 is 14 amino acids long. CDR1 is KGHSH and CDR2 is LQKENI in the germline V gene. V gave up 0 bases and J gave up 2 bases, with 7 bases separating them. CDR3 in amino acids: CASSPPTAQETQYF. In DNA form, the CDR3 reads TGTGCCAGCTCACCACCGACAGCTCAAGAGACCCAGTACTTC.

This clone was recorded only once. The rearrangement uses TRBV28 and TRBJ2-1; 9 bases are shared with TRBD1. This CDR3 has 15 residues. CDR1 and CDR2 (germline): MDHEN, SYDVKM. V dropped 3 bases and J dropped 2; count of bases not matched to a gene: 2. CDR3 residues: CASSFRDRAYNEQFF. The DNA for the CDR3 is TGTGCCAGCAGTTTCAGGGACAGGGCCTACAATGAGCAGTTCTTC. Supplemented by reference TRBV28 and TRBJ2-1, the full variable domain reads DVKVTQSSRYLVKRTGEKVFLECVQDMDHENMFWYRQDPGLGLRLIYFSYDVKMKEKGDIPEGYSVSREKKERFSLILESASTNQTSMYLCASSFRDRAYNEQFFGPGTRLTVL.

The genes are TRBV6-5 and TRBJ2-6; D possibly corresponds to TRBD1 (5 bases). From germline, CDR1 is MNHEY and CDR2 SVGAGI. The CDR3 sequence is 15 residues long. V was pared by 2 bases and J by 2 bases, with 7 bases between. Here the CDR3 DNA reads TGTGCCAGCAGTTACCAAGGGGCTGGGGCCAACGTCCTGACTTTC. It specifies CASSYQGAGANVLTF.

The chain has TRBV7-2 and TRBJ1-5; possible D gene TRBD1, 6 bases. V lost 2 bases and J lost 6, with 14 bases in between. CDR1 and CDR2 from the germline V gene are SGHTA and FQGNSA. The CDR3 runs to 15 residues. The CDR3 spells CASSLQGRRGQPQHF. Here the CDR3 DNA reads TGTGCCAGCAGCTTACAGGGGCGCAGGGGTCAGCCCCAGCATTTT.

The chain links TRBV19 to TRBJ1-5; TRBD1 matches 10 bases. This CDR3 has 12 amino acids. Germline CDR1 is LNHDA and CDR2 is SQIVND (reference sequence). V lost 4 bases, J lost 13 bases, and 4 bases stayed unmatched. CDR3 residues: CASSNRDRGQHF. The CDR3 nucleotides are TGTGCCAGTAGTAACCGGGACAGGGGACAGCATTTT.

There are a few counts of this clone. The J gene is TRBJ2-2, the V gene TRBV4-2, with a weak D call TRBD1 (5 bases). Germline assignment: CDR1 LGHNA and CDR2 YNFKEQ. With 1 base removed from V and 6 bases from J, the gap between germline ends came to 18 bases. The CDR3 is made up of 17 amino acids. The CDR3 coding sequence is TGTGCCAGCAGCCAAGCTCCCCTCATCCTAGGGGCCGGGGAGCTGTTTTTT. It is translated as CASSQAPLILGAGELFF.

V is TRBV25-1 and J is TRBJ2-5, with D uncertain. The V gene's germline CDR1 is MGHDK and CDR2 SYGVNS. The CDR3 spans 15 residues. The V and J ends lost 4 bases and 5 bases respectively, with 17 bases between them. CDR3 sequence: CASSARLGSRETQYF. DNA for the CDR3: TGTGCCAGCAGTGCGAGGCTAGGGTCGCGGGAGACCCAGTACTTC.

The chain joins TRBV19 to TRBJ1-3; 7 bases map to TRBD1. This CDR3 spans 15 amino acids. The germline gives CDR1 LNHDA, CDR2 SQIVND (reference sequence). V was pared by 4 bases and J by 2 bases, with 5 bases of the junction left unmatched. The CDR3 sequence: CASSTRGTAGNTIYF. CDR3 DNA: TGTGCCAGTAGTACCCGCGGGACAGCTGGAAACACCATATATTTT. Looking up the rest from reference TRBV19 and TRBJ1-3 gives the full variable domain: DGGITQSPKYLFRKEGQNVTLSCEQNLNHDAMYWYRQDPGQGLRLIYYSQIVNDFQKGDIAEGYSVSREKKESFPLTVTSAQKNPTAFYLCASSTRGTAGNTIYFGEGSWLTVV.

CDR3 sequence reads: CASSPGSPASGSNEQYF. The CDR3 nucleotides are TGTGCCAGCTCACCAGGGTCCCCGGCTAGCGGGAGTAACGAGCAGTACTTC. The rearrangement uses TRBV18 and TRBJ2-7; 10 positions agree with TRBD2. The germline CDR1 and CDR2 sequences are KGHSH and LQKENI. The J segment lost 5 bases and the V segment lost 2 bases, leaving 12 bases of the junction unmatched. This CDR3 is 17 amino acids long.

The genes are TRBV10-3 and TRBJ2-2, with TRBD2 identical over 12 bases. CDR1 is ENHRY and CDR2 is SYGVKD in the germline V gene. The CDR3 runs 18 residues. The V and J ends lost 6 bases and 4 bases, in that order; junction bases with no gene match: 12. In DNA, the CDR3 is TGTGCCATCAGCCACGCCCCACTAGCGGGAGGTAGCACCGGGGAGCTGTTTTTT. Translating it yields CAISHAPLAGGSTGELFF.

The chain couples TRBV24-1 to TRBJ2-5; the match to TRBD2 covers 10 bases. V lost 3 bases and J lost 4; bases outside the gene matches: 1. CDR1 KGHDR and CDR2 SFDVKD come from the germline V gene. This CDR3 has 14 residues. CDR3 region: CATSDRLAGETQYF. For the CDR3, the DNA is TGTGCCACCAGTGATAGACTAGCGGGAGAGACCCAGTACTTC.

The rearrangement joins TRBV7-9 to TRBJ1-2, with D maybe TRBD1 (5 bases). The V gene's germline CDR1 is SEHNR and CDR2 FQNEAQ (reference sequence). V lost 3 bases to trimming and J lost 7 bases, with 9 bases between them. The CDR3 covers 12 residues. This CDR3 is CASSFGGSGYTF. CDR3 nucleotides: TGTGCCAGCAGCTTCGGGGGGTCTGGCTACACCTTC. Looking up the rest from reference TRBV7-9 and TRBJ1-2 gives the full variable domain: DTGVSQNPRHKITKRGQNVTFRCDPISEHNRLYWYRQTLGQGPEFLTYFQNEAQLEKSRLLSDRFSAERPKGSFSTLEIQRTEQGDSAMYLCASSFGGSGYTFGSGTRLTVV.

The chain links TRBV24-1 to TRBJ1-2; D possibly corresponds to TRBD1 (6 bases). The germline V gene has CDR1 KGHDR and CDR2 SFDVKD. CDR3 length: 14 amino acids. V was pared by 2 bases and J by 3 bases, with 9 bases between. The CDR3 sequence is CATSDSDRYYGYTF. CDR3 nucleotide sequence: TGTGCCACCAGTGATTCCGACAGGTACTATGGCTACACCTTC.

This clone occurred once. The chain links TRBV6-5 to TRBJ1-2; possibly TRBD1 for D (6 bases). Trimming removed 1 base from V and 4 bases from J, with 10 bases in between. The V gene's germline CDR1 is MNHEY and CDR2 SVGAGI. The CDR3 loop spans 14 amino acids. CDR3 sequence: CASSYYQGFYGYTF. The CDR3 coding sequence is TGTGCCAGCAGTTACTACCAGGGGTTCTATGGCTACACCTTC.

The chain links TRBV7-7 to TRBJ2-5; D gene unclear. In germline, CDR1 is SSHAT, CDR2 FNYEAQ (reference sequence). V lost 1 base and J 2 bases, leaving 5 bases between the germline ends. There are 13 residues in the CDR3. DNA of the CDR3: TGTGCCAGCAGCTTAGACATACAAGAGACCCAGTACTTC. It is translated as CASSLDIQETQYF.

The chain is built from TRBV10-3 and TRBJ1-1; unclear D gene. The germline CDR1 and CDR2 sequences are ENHRY and SYGVKD. CDR3 length: 13 residues. Trimming shortened V by 7 bases and J by 1 base, and 10 bases separated the two germline ends. This CDR3 reads CAIKGGWNTEAFF. The CDR3 DNA reads TGTGCCATCAAGGGAGGGTGGAACACTGAAGCTTTCTTT.

This rearrangement joins TRBV5-3 to TRBJ1-2; D not resolved. TRBV5-3 is an ORF for which the function is uncertain. The length of the CDR3 is 12 residues. Deletions cut 7 bases from V and 4 bases from J, with 11 bases between. The CDR3 sequence is CARCADLYGYTF. In nucleotides, the CDR3 is TGTGCCAGATGTGCAGATCTCTATGGCTACACCTTC.

The rearrangement uses TRBV4-2 and TRBJ1-1, with 8 bases identical to TRBD1. CDR1 LGHNA and CDR2 YNFKEQ come from the germline V gene. V shed 1 base, J shed 3 bases, and the junction held 4 bases outside the gene matches. CDR3 length equals 15 residues. In nucleotides, the CDR3 is TGTGCCAGCAGCCAAGGAACAGGGGGTGACACTGAAGCTTTCTTT. Its protein product is CASSQGTGGDTEAFF.